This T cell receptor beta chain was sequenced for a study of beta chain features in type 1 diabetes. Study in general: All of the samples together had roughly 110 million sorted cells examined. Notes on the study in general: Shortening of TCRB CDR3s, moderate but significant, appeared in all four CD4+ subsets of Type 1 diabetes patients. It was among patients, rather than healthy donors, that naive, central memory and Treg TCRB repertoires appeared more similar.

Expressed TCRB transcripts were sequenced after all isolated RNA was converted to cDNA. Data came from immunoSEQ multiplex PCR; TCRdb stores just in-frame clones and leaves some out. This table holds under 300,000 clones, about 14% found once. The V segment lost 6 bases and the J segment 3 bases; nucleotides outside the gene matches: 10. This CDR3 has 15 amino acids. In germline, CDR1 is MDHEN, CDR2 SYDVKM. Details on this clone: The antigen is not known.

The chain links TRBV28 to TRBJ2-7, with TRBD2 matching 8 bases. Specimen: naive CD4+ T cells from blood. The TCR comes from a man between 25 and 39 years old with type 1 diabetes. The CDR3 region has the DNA TGTGCCAGCAGCTCCCTTCTAGCGGGCAGCTACGAGCAGTACTTC. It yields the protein CASSSLLAGSYEQYF.